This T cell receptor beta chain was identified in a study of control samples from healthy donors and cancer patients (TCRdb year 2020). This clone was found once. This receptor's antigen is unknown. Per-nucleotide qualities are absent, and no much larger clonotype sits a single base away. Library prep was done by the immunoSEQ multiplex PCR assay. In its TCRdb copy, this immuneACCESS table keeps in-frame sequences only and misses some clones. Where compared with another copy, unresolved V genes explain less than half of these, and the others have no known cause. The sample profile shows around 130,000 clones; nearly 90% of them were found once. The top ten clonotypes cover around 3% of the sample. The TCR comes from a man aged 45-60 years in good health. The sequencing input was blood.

The CDR3 sequence is CASSTRTGGFRDTQYF. The sequenced DNA: TGTGCCAGCAGCACCCGGACAGGGGGCTTTAGGGATACGCAGTATTTT. Here the chain combines TRBV9 and TRBJ2-3, with 11 central nucleotides matching TRBD1. Trimming accounts for 4 bases at V and 6 bases at J, while the number of junction bases matched to no gene is 10. Including the terminal cysteine and phenylalanine, the CDR3 comprises 16 residues. Solely the CDR3 DNA is kept, with 48 bases framed from the first base. The germline V gene yields SGDLS for CDR1 and YYNGEE for CDR2.